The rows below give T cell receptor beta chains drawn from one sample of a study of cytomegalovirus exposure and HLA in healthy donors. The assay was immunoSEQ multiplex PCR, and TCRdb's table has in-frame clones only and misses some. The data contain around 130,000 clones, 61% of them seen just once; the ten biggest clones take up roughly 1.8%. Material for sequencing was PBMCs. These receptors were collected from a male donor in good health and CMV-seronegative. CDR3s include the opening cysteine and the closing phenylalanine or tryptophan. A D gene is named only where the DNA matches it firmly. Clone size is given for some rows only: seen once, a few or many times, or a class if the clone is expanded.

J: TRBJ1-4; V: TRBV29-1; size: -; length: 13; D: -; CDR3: CSVEEATNEKLFF; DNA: TGCAGCGTTGAGGAGGCAACTAATGAAAAACTGTTTTTT
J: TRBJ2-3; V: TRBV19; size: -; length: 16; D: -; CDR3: CASSIRSYGGTDTQYF; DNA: TGTGCCAGTAGTATAAGGAGCTACGGTGGCACAGATACGCAGTATTTT
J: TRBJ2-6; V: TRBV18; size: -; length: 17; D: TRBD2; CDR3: CASSPLAGDSGANVLTF; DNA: TGTGCCAGCTCACCTCTAGCGGGGGACTCTGGGGCCAACGTCCTGACTTTC
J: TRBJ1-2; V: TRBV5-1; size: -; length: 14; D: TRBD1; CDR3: CASSRDRDRGGYTF; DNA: TGCGCCAGCAGCCGTGACCGGGACAGGGGCGGCTACACCTTC
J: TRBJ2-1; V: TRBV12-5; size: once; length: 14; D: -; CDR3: CASGLSLSQGQQFF; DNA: TGTGCTAGTGGTTTGTCTCTTTCCCAGGGTCAGCAGTTCTTC
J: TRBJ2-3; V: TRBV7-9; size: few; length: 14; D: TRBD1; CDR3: CAISGDRVELTQYF; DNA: TGTGCCATCTCGGGGGACAGGGTAGAACTTACGCAGTATTTT
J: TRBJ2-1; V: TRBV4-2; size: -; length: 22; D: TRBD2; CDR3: CASSQYPPRTSGVPSSYNEQFF; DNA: TGTGCCAGCAGCCAATATCCCCCCCGGACTAGCGGGGTTCCGAGCTCCTACAATGAGCAGTTCTTC
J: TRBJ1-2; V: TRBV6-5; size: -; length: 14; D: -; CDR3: CASSYAGTGYGYTF; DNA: TGTGCCAGCAGTTACGCGGGTACCGGCTATGGCTACACCTTC
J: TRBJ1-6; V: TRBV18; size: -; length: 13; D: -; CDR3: CASSPPLRSPLHF; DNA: TGTGCCAGCTCACCACCGTTGAGGTCACCCCTCCACTTT
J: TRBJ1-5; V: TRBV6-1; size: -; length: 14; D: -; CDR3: CASRVVTWNQPQHF; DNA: TGTGCCAGCAGAGTTGTTACTTGGAATCAGCCCCAGCATTTT
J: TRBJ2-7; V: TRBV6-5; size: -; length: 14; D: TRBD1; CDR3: CASCKARDSCLQYF; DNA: TGTGCCAGCTGTAAAGCCCGGGACAGTTGTTTGCAGTACTTC
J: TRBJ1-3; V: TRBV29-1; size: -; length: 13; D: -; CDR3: CSGHRGSENTIYF; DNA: TGCAGCGGCCATAGGGGGTCGGAAAACACCATATATTTT
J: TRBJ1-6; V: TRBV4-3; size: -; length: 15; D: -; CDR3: CASSQDRGYNSPLHF; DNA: TGCGCCAGCAGCCAAGACAGGGGCTATAATTCACCCCTCCACTTT
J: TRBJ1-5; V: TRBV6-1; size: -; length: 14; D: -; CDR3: CASTLQDSNQPQHF; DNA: TGTGCCAGCACTTTACAGGACAGCAATCAGCCCCAGCATTTT
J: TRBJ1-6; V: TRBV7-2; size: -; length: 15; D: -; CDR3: CASSLGPGGDSPLHF; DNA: TGTGCCAGCAGCTTAGGGCCCGGAGGAGATTCACCCCTCCACTTT
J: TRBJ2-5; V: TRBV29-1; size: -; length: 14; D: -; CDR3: CSVEGAGVQETQYF; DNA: TGCAGCGTTGAAGGGGCAGGCGTACAAGAGACCCAGTACTTC